One and the same sample provided the 8 T cell receptor beta chains below, sequenced in a study of early T cells in non-severe SARS-CoV-2 infection. TCRdb independently ran MiXCR on the 5' RACE reads; one entry per CDR3 protein. The sample holds some 40,000 distinct CDR3 sequences, 12% seen once. Sequencing was carried out using whole blood. The source is an adult who was a healthcare worker with PCR-confirmed SARS-CoV-2 infection or an uninfected control (not recorded which).

This clonotype was seen only a few times. J is TRBJ2-2 and V is TRBV6-5, with 8 positions matching TRBD1. V was clipped by 6 bases and J by 7 bases; unmatched bases: 7. The V gene's germline CDR1 is MNHEY and CDR2 SVGAGI. The CDR3 length is 14 residues. For the CDR3, the DNA is TGTGCCAGCAGCAGGGACAGGACAAACGGGGAGCTGTTTTTT. This translates into CASSRDRTNGELFF.

Only a few counts were recorded for this clonotype. The CDR3 DNA is TGCAGCGTTGTATCAGGGACCTATGGCTACACCTTC. Its protein product is CSVVSGTYGYTF. The chain is built from TRBV29-1 and TRBJ1-2, with D perhaps TRBD1 (5 bases). The CDR3 runs 12 residues. Trimming stripped 4 bases from V and 4 bases from J, with 10 bases between. Germline V gene sequence: CDR1 SQVTM, CDR2 ANQGSEA.

This clonotype occurred many times. The rearrangement joins TRBV7-9 to TRBJ1-2, with D hard to call. V dropped 3 bases and J dropped 0 bases, with 14 bases sitting between them. The CDR3 is 16 amino acids. Per the germline V gene, CDR1 is SEHNR and CDR2 is FQNEAQ (reference sequence). The CDR3 bases are TGTGCCAGCAGCTTTGTTAGGGAAGAGGCTAACTATGGCTACACCTTC. Its translation: CASSFVREEANYGYTF.

The gene calls are TRBV7-8 and TRBJ1-1; no firm D call. Germline-derived CDR1 and CDR2 are SGHVS and FQNEAQ. CDR3 length: 14 amino acids. V dropped 5 bases and J dropped 5 bases, with 15 bases sitting between them. In nucleotides, the CDR3 is TGTGCCAGCAGCATACTGAGGGTATGGACTGAAGCTTTCTTT. Its protein is CASSILRVWTEAFF. The full variable domain, completed using reference TRBV7-8 and TRBJ1-1, is GAGVSQSPRYKVAKRGQDVALRCDPISGHVSLFWYQQALGQGPEFLTYFQNEAQLDKSGLPSDRFFAERPEGSVSTLKIQRTQQEDSAVYLCASSILRVWTEAFFGQGTRLTVV.

V is TRBV12-3 or TRBV12-4 and J is TRBJ2-1; 16 nucleotides align to TRBD2. V shed 6 bases and J 8 bases; nucleotides not matched to a gene: 4. The CDR3 length is 15 residues. The CDR3 loop is CASSGTSGGVHEQFF. CDR3 DNA: TGTGCCAGCAGCGGGACTAGCGGGGGGGTCCATGAGCAGTTCTTC.

The V and J genes are TRBV24-1 and TRBJ2-5; D is ambiguous. The CDR3 length is 13 residues. Germline V gene sequence: CDR1 KGHDR, CDR2 SFDVKD. Trimming stripped 3 bases from V and 4 bases from J, with 8 bases between. CDR3 sequence reads: CATSDAPLETQYF. CDR3 in DNA: TGTGCCACCAGTGATGCCCCTCTAGAGACCCAGTACTTC.

The chain carries TRBV11-1 and TRBJ1-6; D is uncertain. The CDR3 totals 15 residues. Per germline, CDR1 SGHAT and CDR2 FQDESV (reference sequence). V lost 5 bases and J lost 0, with 8 bases in between. The CDR3 protein is CASSLGDSYNSPLHF. CDR3 nucleotides: TGTGCCAGCAGCCTCGGGGACTCCTATAATTCACCCCTCCACTTT.

In this sample, this clonotype turned up a few times. This chain connects TRBV24-1 to TRBJ2-1, with TRBD2 as a possible D gene (6 bases). CDR1 KGHDR and CDR2 SFDVKD come from the germline V gene. V was cut by 3 bases and J by 10 bases, with 12 bases left in between. The CDR3 is 13 residues long. In nucleotides, the CDR3 is TGTGCCACCAGTGATCCGTCGGGGAGGGAGCAGTTCTTC. This translates into CATSDPSGREQFF.